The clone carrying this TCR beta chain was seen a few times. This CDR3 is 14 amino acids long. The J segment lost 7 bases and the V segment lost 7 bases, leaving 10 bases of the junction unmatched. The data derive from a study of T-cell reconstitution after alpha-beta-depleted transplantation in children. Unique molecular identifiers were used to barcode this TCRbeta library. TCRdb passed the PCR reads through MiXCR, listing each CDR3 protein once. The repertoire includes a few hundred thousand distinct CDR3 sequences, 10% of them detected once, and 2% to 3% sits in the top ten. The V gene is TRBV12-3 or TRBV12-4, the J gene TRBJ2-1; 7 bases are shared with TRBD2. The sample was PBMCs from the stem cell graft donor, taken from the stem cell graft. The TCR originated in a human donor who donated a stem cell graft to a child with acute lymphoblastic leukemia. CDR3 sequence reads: CASTLGRAGNEQFF. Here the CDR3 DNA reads TGTGCCAGCACCCTGGGACGAGCGGGAAATGAGCAGTTCTTC.